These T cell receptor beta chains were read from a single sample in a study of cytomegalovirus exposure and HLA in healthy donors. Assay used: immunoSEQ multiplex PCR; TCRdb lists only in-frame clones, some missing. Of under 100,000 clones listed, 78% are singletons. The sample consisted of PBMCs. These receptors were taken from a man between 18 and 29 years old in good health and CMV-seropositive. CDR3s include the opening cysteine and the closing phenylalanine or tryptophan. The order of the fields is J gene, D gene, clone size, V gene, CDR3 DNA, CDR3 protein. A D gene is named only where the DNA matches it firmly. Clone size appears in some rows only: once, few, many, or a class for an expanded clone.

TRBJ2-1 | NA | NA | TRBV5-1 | TGCGCCAGCAGCCTTGACAACTCCTACAATGAGCAGTTCTTC | CASSLDNSYNEQFF
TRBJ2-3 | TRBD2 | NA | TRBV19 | TGTGCCAGTAGCCTACTAGCGGGTACAGATACGCAGTATTTT | CASSLLAGTDTQYF
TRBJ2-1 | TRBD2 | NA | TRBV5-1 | TGCGCCAGCAGCCGGGGGGACCCTACCTACAATGAGCAGTTCTTC | CASSRGDPTYNEQFF
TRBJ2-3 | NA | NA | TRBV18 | TGTGCCAGCTCAGCGGGGTCCACAGATACGCAGTATTTT | CASSAGSTDTQYF
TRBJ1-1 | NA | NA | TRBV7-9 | TGTGCCAGCAGCTTGCAGGGGTGGATCACTGAAGCTTTCTTT | CASSLQGWITEAFF
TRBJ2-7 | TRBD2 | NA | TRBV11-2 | TGTGCCAGCAGCTTGACGGGACTAGCGGGAGGTTACGAGCAGTACTTC | CASSLTGLAGGYEQYF
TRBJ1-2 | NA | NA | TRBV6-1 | TGTGCCAGCAGTGAAGCGGGTTTACAGGGTTTTCATAACTATTATGGCTACACCTTC | CASSEAGLQGFHNYYGYTF
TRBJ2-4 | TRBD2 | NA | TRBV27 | TGTGCCAGCAGTTTGAGGGAGGGAAACATTCAGTACTTC | CASSLREGNIQYF
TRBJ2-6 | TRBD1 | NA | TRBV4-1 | TGCGCCAGCAGAGACGGGACAGACTCTGGGGCCAACGTCCTGACTTTC | CASRDGTDSGANVLTF
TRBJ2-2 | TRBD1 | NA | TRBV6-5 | TGTGCCAGCAGTTACTGGACAGGGAGGTCCGGGGAGCTGTTTTTT | CASSYWTGRSGELFF
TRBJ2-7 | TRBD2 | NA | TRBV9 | TGTGCCAGCAGCAGAGGGGGGACTAGTGATCTCGAGCAGTACTTC | CASSRGGTSDLEQYF
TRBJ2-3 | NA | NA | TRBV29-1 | TGCAGCGTTTCTGGGGGGCGGGGGAGCACAGATACGCAGTATTTT | CSVSGGRGSTDTQYF
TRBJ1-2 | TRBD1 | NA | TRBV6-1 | TGTGCCAGCAGTGAACACGCGGGACAGGGATTGGGCTACACCTTC | CASSEHAGQGLGYTF
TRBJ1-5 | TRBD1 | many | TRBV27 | TGTGCCAGCAGTCCACGGGACAGGGGACAGCCCCAGCATTTT | CASSPRDRGQPQHF
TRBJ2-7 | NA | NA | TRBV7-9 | TGTGCCAGCAGCTCGAGGGATCGTCGCAACGAGCAGTACTTC | CASSSRDRRNEQYF
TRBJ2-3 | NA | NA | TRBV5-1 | TGCGCCAGCAGCTTAGGGCAGGGTGGAGATACGCAGTATTTT | CASSLGQGGDTQYF
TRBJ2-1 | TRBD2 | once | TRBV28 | TGTGCCAGCAGTTCCCCAAGCGGGGGAGACAATGAGCAGTTCTTC | CASSSPSGGDNEQFF
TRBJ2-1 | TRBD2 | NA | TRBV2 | TGTGCCAGCTCCGCCCTAGCGGGGGGGGGCTACAATGAGCAGTTCTTC | CASSALAGGGYNEQFF
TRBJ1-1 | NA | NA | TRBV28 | TGTGCCAGCACTAGTGTGGCAGGGGTCCATGAAGCTTTCTTT | CASTSVAGVHEAFF
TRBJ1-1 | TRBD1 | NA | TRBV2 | TGTGCCAGCAGTGTTACAGGGGGGGACACTGAAGCTTTCTTT | CASSVTGGDTEAFF
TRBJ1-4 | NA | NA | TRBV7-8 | TGTGCCAGCAGCTTAGCGCATCCCAGGGCTAATGAAAAACTGTTTTTT | CASSLAHPRANEKLFF
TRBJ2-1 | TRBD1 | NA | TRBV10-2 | TGCGCCAGCAGTTGGGGACAGGGGTCCGATGAGCAGTTCTTC | CASSWGQGSDEQFF
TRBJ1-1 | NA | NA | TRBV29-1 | TGCAGCGTCACCCTTTCCGGGAAGCACACTGAAGCTTTCTTT | CSVTLSGKHTEAFF
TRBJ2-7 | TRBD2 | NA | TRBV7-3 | TGTGCCAGCAGCGCGGGAGGCCCAACCTACGAGCAGTACTTC | CASSAGGPTYEQYF
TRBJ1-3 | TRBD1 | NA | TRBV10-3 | TGTGCCATCAGAAGACAGGGCAACTCTGGAAACACCATATATTTT | CAIRRQGNSGNTIYF
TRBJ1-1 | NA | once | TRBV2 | TGTGCCAGCAGTGAAGGGCGGGGGGGCCCCACTGAAGCTTTCTTT | CASSEGRGGPTEAFF
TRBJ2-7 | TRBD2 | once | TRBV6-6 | TGTGCCAGCAGTTCCCCCGCGGGGGTAAACTACGAGCAGTACTTC | CASSSPAGVNYEQYF
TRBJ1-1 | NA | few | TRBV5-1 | TGCGCCAGCAGCTTGGTTGGGGAGACTGAAGCTTTCTTT | CASSLVGETEAFF
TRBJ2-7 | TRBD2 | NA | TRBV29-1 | TGCAGCGTTGAACTAGCGGGAGTGGGAGGCGAGCAGTACTTC | CSVELAGVGGEQYF
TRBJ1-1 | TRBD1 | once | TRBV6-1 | TGTGCCACCCACCTAACACAGGGGGCAGGGACTGAAGCTTTCTTT | CATHLTQGAGTEAFF
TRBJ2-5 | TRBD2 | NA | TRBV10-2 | TGCGCCAGCAGCACCCAGGGAGGGAGGGAGACCCAGTACTTC | CASSTQGGRETQYF
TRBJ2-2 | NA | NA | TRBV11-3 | TGTGCCAGCAGCGTTGAAGGGGGCACCGGGGAGCTGTTTTTT | CASSVEGGTGELFF
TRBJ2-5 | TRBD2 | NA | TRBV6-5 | TGTGCCAGCACCCGACTAGCGGGAGGAGGCGAGACCCAGTACTTC | CASTRLAGGGETQYF
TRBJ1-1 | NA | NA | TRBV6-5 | TGTGCCAGCAGTTACGAGGAAAGGTGGAGTGAAGCTTTCTTT | CASSYEERWSEAFF
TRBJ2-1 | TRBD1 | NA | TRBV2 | TGTGCCAGTAGAGCTGAGACAGGGGCCTACAATGAGCAGTTCTTC | CASRAETGAYNEQFF
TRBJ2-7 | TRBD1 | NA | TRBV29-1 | TGCAGCGTACCGGGACAGGGAACCTACGAGCAGTACTTC | CSVPGQGTYEQYF
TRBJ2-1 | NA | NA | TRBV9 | TGTGCCAGCAGCGTATCACTTGGCTCCTACAATGAGCAGTTCTTC | CASSVSLGSYNEQFF
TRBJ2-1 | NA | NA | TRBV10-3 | TGTGCCATCAGTGATATTAGGTTAGGTAGCGGAAATGAGCAGTTCTTC | CAISDIRLGSGNEQFF
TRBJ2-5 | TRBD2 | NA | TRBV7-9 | TGTGCCAGCAGCTCGGGACTAGCGGGACGGGAGACCCAGTACTTC | CASSSGLAGRETQYF
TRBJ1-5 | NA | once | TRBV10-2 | TGCGCCAGCAGTGAGTCGTTGTATGAGCCCCAGCATTTT | CASSESLYEPQHF
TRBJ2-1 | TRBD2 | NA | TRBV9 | TGTGCCAGCAGCGTAGTTGCGGGAGTCTTAGACGAGCAGTTCTTC | CASSVVAGVLDEQFF
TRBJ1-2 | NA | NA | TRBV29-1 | TGCAGCGTTGACAGGGGAAACGGCTACACCTTC | CSVDRGNGYTF
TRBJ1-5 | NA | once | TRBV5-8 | TGTGCCAGCAGCTCCAGGGTTTTTACGCCCCAGCATTTT | CASSSRVFTPQHF
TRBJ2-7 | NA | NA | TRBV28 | TGTGCCAGCAGTTTCTCTCCCTACGAGCAGTACTTC | CASSFSPYEQYF
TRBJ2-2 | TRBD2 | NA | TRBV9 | TGTGCCAGCAGCGTAGCCCTACCGTTAGGACAGGGACTAGCGGGAATCTCCGGGGAGCTGTTTTTT | CASSVALPLGQGLAGISGELFF
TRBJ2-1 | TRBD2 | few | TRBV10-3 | TGTGCCATCAGTCCTGGACTAGCGGAGGTCGATGAGCAGTTCTTC | CAISPGLAEVDEQFF
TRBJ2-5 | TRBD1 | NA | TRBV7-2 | TGTGCCAGCAGCTCACGGGACAGAGAAAGGGAGACCCAGTACTTC | CASSSRDRERETQYF
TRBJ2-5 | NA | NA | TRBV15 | TGTGCCACCAGCAGAGAGGCTTACCAAGAGACCCAGTACTTC | CATSREAYQETQYF
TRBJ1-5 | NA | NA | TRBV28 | TGTGCCAGCAGGGAGACAGGCCGGCCGTTGGTCCAGCATTTT | CASRETGRPLVQHF
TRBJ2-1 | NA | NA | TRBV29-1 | TGCAGCGTTGTTCTAGGGCGGGGTGAGCAGTTCTTC | CSVVLGRGEQFF
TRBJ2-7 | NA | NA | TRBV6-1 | TGTGCCAGCAGTGAAGAGGGGCGAGGCTACGAGCAGTACTTC | CASSEEGRGYEQYF
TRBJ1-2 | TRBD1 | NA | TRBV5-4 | TGTGCCAGCAGCTCAACCTCCGGACAGGGGATATTCGGCTACACCTTC | CASSSTSGQGIFGYTF
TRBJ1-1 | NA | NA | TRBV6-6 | TGTGCCAGCAGATACTCCGAGGAGAGAGGCACCGAAGCTTTCTTT | CASRYSEERGTEAFF
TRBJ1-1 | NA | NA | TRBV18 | TGTGCCAGCTCACCTTATGGGGGGATCACTGAAGCTTTCTTT | CASSPYGGITEAFF
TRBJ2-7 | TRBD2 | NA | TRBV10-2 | TGCGCCAGCACAAGTCGACTAGCGGGCATCTACGAGCAGTACTTC | CASTSRLAGIYEQYF
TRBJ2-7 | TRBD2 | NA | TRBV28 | TGTGCCAGCAGTCCAGGGACTAGGAAGTACGAGCAGTACTTC | CASSPGTRKYEQYF
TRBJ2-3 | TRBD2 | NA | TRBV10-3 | TGTGCCATCAGTGAGTCGCGCGGGAGCCCAGATACGCAGTATTTT | CAISESRGSPDTQYF
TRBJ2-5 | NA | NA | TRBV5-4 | TGTGCCAGCAGCCTCCACGGAGAGACCCAGTACTTC | CASSLHGETQYF
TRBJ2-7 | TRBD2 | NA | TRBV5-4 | TGTGCCAGCAGCTTGAGTAGCGGGAGCTCCTACGAGCAGTACTTC | CASSLSSGSSYEQYF
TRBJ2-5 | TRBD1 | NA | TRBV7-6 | TGTGCCAGCAGCCAGAGTCCCGGGACAGGGATCGGAGAGACCCAGTACTTC | CASSQSPGTGIGETQYF